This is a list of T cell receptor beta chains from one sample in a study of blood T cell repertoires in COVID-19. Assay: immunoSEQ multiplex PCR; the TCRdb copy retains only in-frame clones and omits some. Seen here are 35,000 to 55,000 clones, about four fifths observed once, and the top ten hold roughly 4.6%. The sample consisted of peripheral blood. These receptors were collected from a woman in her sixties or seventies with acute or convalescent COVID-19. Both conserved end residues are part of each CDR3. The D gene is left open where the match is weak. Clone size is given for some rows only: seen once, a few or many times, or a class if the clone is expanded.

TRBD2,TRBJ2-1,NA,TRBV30,CASVGAGGPRFNEQFF,TGTGCCTCGGTGGGGGCGGGAGGGCCGCGGTTTAATGAGCAGTTCTTC
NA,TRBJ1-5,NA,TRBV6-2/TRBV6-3,CASSSTRGGRQPQHF,TGTGCCAGCAGTTCCACCCGTGGGGGCCGTCAGCCCCAGCATTTT
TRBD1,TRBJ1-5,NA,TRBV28,CASLGQEDSNQPQHF,TGTGCCAGCCTCGGACAGGAAGATAGCAATCAGCCCCAGCATTTT
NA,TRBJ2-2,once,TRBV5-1,CASSTYLQGPLLNTGELFF,TGCGCCAGCAGCACTTACTTACAGGGCCCACTTCTTAACACCGGGGAGCTGTTTTTT
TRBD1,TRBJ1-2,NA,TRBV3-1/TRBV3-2,CASSQEVRDRGGYTF,TGTGCCAGCAGCCAAGAGGTCCGGGACAGGGGAGGCTACACCTTC
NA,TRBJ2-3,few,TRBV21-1,CASSEGGLAGADTQYF,TGTGCCAGCAGCGAAGGGGGGCTAGCGGGAGCCGATACGCAGTATTTT
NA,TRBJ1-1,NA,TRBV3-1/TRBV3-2,CASSQPSSMGSEAFF,TGTGCCAGCAGCCAACCGAGTTCGATGGGCTCTGAAGCTTTCTTT
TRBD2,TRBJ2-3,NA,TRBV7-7,CASSLGRAGGSPDTQYF,TGTGCTAGCAGCTTAGGACGAGCGGGAGGAAGTCCAGATACGCAGTATTTT
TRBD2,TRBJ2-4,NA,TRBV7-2,CASSPRTSGGGLAKNIQYF,TGTGCCAGCAGCCCCAGGACTAGCGGGGGGGGGTTAGCCAAAAACATTCAGTACTTC
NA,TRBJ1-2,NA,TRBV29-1,CSVESLNYGYTF,TGCAGCGTTGAATCACTGAACTATGGCTACACCTTC